This entry lists 19 T cell receptor beta chains sequenced from one sample in a study of cytomegalovirus exposure and HLA in healthy donors. The table came from immunoSEQ multiplex PCR; TCRdb's copy has only in-frame clones and leaves some out. The sample has 200,000 or so clones; more than 80% are singletons. Sequenced material: PBMCs. The receptors shown here come from a man aged 18 to 35 in good health and CMV-seropositive.

This chain links TRBV30 with TRBJ1-5; D is unresolved. V lost 2 bases and J lost 3, with 11 bases in between. The length of the CDR3 is 14 residues. Germline CDR1 and CDR2: GTSNPN and SVGIG (reference sequence). This CDR3 reads CAWSSGGLNQPQHF. As DNA, the CDR3 is TGTGCCTGGAGTTCCGGCGGACTCAATCAGCCCCAGCATTTT.

This clone was seen repeatedly, ten times or more. Other DNA variants within this sample encode the same CDR3. The J gene is TRBJ1-2, the V gene TRBV7-2; D gene ambiguous. The CDR3 spans 13 residues. Germline assignment: CDR1 SGHTA and CDR2 FQGNSA. Trimming cost V 0 bases and J 8 bases, with 10 bases left between them. CDR3 in amino acids: CASSLAGSGGYTF. CDR3 coding DNA: TGTGCCAGCAGCTTAGCGGGGAGTGGAGGCTACACCTTC.

Only a few counts were recorded for this clone. V is TRBV9 and J is TRBJ1-2, with 9 positions matching TRBD1. J lost 4 bases, V lost 0 bases, and 7 bases had no gene match. Germline loops: CDR1 SGDLS, CDR2 YYNGEE. The CDR3 sequence is 16 residues long. Here the CDR3 reads CASSVAPTGGGYGYTF. CDR3 sequence (DNA): TGTGCCAGCAGCGTAGCTCCCACAGGGGGCGGCTATGGCTACACCTTC.

The chain couples TRBV4-1 to TRBJ1-1; TRBD1 might be the D (5 bases). The CDR3 covers 13 residues. Germline V gene lookup returns CDR1 MGHRA and CDR2 YSYEKL. Trimming stripped 8 bases from V and 3 bases from J, with 13 bases between. The CDR3 spells CASAGEWDTEAFF. As DNA, the CDR3 is TGCGCCAGCGCGGGGGAGTGGGACACTGAAGCTTTCTTT.

Here the CDR3 reads CASRDPGTLTTNEKLFF. The CDR3 DNA reads as TGTGCCAGCAGGGATCCAGGGACTCTCACAACTAATGAAAAACTGTTTTTT. The genes are TRBV2 and TRBJ1-4; D possibly corresponds to TRBD1 (5 bases). CDR1 and CDR2 from the germline V gene are SNHLY and FYNNEI. The CDR3 is 17 residues long. With 6 bases removed from V and 0 bases from J, the gap between germline ends came to 17 bases.

This clone was observed a single time. Other nucleotide sequences from this sample produce the same CDR3. The chain uses TRBV7-2 and TRBJ2-7, with TRBD1 matching 7 bases. V was clipped by 5 bases and J by 3 bases; unmatched bases: 4. Germline V gene data show CDR1 as SGHTA and CDR2 as FQGNSA. The CDR3 length is 13 residues. CDR3 protein: CASSPTGFYEQYF. The CDR3 DNA follows: TGTGCCAGCAGCCCGACAGGGTTCTACGAGCAGTACTTC.

The chain couples TRBV6-1 to TRBJ2-5; TRBD1 aligns across 10 bases. Per germline, CDR1 MNHNS and CDR2 SASEGT. V gave up 4 bases and J gave up 4 bases; unmatched junction bases: 0. The CDR3 extends over 13 amino acids. This CDR3 reads CASSGDRGETQYF. As DNA, the CDR3 is TGTGCCAGCAGTGGGGACAGGGGAGAGACCCAGTACTTC.

The rearrangement uses TRBV15 and TRBJ2-7; TRBD1 might be the D (6 bases). CDR3 length: 14 residues. V was shortened by 0 bases and J by 0 bases, with 6 bases between the two germline ends. CDR1 LNHNV and CDR2 YYDKDF come from the germline V gene (reference sequence). Here the CDR3 reads CATSREGASYEQYF. DNA for the CDR3: TGTGCCACCAGCAGAGAGGGGGCCTCCTACGAGCAGTACTTC.

This chain connects TRBV18 to TRBJ2-3; 7 bases line up with TRBD2. In germline, CDR1 is KGHSH, CDR2 LQKENI. V dropped 2 bases and J dropped 3; count of bases not matched to a gene: 5. CDR3 length: 15 residues. In nucleotides, the CDR3 is TGTGCCAGCTCACCATTACTAGCGTCTACAGATACGCAGTATTTT. This codes for CASSPLLASTDTQYF.

CDR3 sequence reads: CASSQDEVNEQFF. The CDR3 DNA is TGCGCCAGCAGCCAAGATGAGGTAAATGAGCAGTTCTTC. This chain links TRBV4-1 with TRBJ2-1; unclear D gene. The germline V gene encodes CDR1 MGHRA and CDR2 YSYEKL. The CDR3 extends over 13 amino acids. Trimming cost V 0 bases and J 7 bases, with 7 bases left between them.

The chain combines TRBV7-9 with TRBJ1-4; perhaps TRBD1 as D (5 bases). From germline, CDR1 is SEHNR and CDR2 FQNEAQ (reference sequence). The CDR3 covers 12 residues. The CDR3 DNA follows: TGTGTCGCGTCGGGGGGGGGAGAAAAACTGTTTTTT. It is translated as CVASGGGEKLFF. Complete variable domain (other parts from reference TRBV7-9 and TRBJ1-4): DTGVSQNPRHKITKRGQNVTFRCDPISEHNRLYWYRQTLGQGPEFLTYFQNEAQLEKSRLLSDRFSAERPKGSFSTLEIQRTEQGDSAMYLCVASGGGEKLFFGSGTQLSVL.

To note about this clone: The junction and the germline gene differ at one end; a read error may be behind it. The rearrangement links TRBV28 to TRBJ2-7, with D uncertain. The CDR3 is 12 amino acids. Germline lookup yields CDR1 MDHEN and CDR2 SYDVKM. CDR3 amino acids: CASSSRVRSPQF. CDR3 bases: TGTGCCAGCAGCTCCCGGGTCCGATCCCCCCAATTC.

The CDR3 sequence: CASSLGGGYNEQFF. The CDR3, as DNA: TGTGCCAGCAGCTTAGGCGGGGGGTACAATGAGCAGTTCTTC. The chain uses TRBV7-2 and TRBJ2-1; 8 bases align to TRBD2. With V trimmed by 1 base and J by 4 bases, 0 bases remained unmatched. The CDR3 spans 14 residues. The germline gives CDR1 SGHTA, CDR2 FQGNSA.

CDR3 loop: CASSLGSGGVNQPQHF. The CDR3 DNA reads TGCGCCAGCAGCTTGGGGTCGGGGGGCGTCAATCAGCCCCAGCATTTT. The J gene is TRBJ1-5, the V gene TRBV5-1, with D perhaps TRBD1 (6 bases). V gave up 0 bases and J gave up 3 bases, with 13 bases separating them. This CDR3 has 16 amino acids. CDR1 SGHRS and CDR2 YFSETQ come from the germline V gene.

The chain carries TRBV28 and TRBJ2-6; D may be TRBD2 (5 bases). The CDR3 is 16 residues long. Germline V gene lookup returns CDR1 MDHEN and CDR2 SYDVKM. Trimming removed 6 bases at V and 0 bases at J, with 12 bases between. The CDR3 sequence: CASSGLLSSGANVLTF. DNA of the CDR3: TGTGCCAGCAGCGGACTCCTAAGCTCTGGGGCCAACGTCCTGACTTTC.

The chain recombines TRBV28 with TRBJ2-7, with a possible D match to TRBD1 (6 bases). CDR1 is MDHEN, CDR2 SYDVKM, per germline. The ends were cut back, 6 bases at V and 2 bases at J, with 11 bases in the middle. This CDR3 region has 13 residues. The CDR3 DNA follows: TGTGCCAGCAGCCTCTGGGGGCCCTACGAGCAGTACTTC. It is translated as CASSLWGPYEQYF.

The chain has TRBV4-3 and TRBJ2-7, with D perhaps matching TRBD2 (6 bases). CDR1 and CDR2 (germline): LGHNA, YSLEER. The CDR3 runs to 16 residues. Trimming cost V 3 bases and J 3 bases, with 18 bases left between them. The CDR3 loop reads CASSHRLGSANYEQYF. The CDR3 DNA reads TGCGCCAGCAGCCACCGACTAGGTTCCGCAAACTACGAGCAGTACTTC.

The chain links TRBV25-1 to TRBJ2-7; TRBD1 matches 9 bases. This CDR3 comprises 15 residues. Trimming removed 1 base from V and 7 bases from J; junction bases left unmatched: 8. Germline V gene sequence: CDR1 MGHDK, CDR2 SYGVNS. CDR3 bases: TGTGCCAGCAGTGAATCGACAGGGGGAGGTGGGGAGCAGTACTTC. It is translated as CASSESTGGGGEQYF.

The table lists this clone with a few counts. This chain uses TRBV29-1 with TRBJ2-1; possible D gene TRBD2, 6 bases. The V gene lost 5 bases and the J gene lost 5 bases, with 16 bases spanning the gap. The CDR3 sequence is 14 residues long. Germline V CDR1 and CDR2: SQVTM, ANQGSEA. The CDR3 DNA follows: TGCAGCGTTCAAGTACTAGCCCGCGACAATGAGCAGTTCTTC. As protein: CSVQVLARDNEQFF.